This record covers a single T cell receptor (beta chain). What it recognizes is unknown. TCRdb itself ran the 5' RACE reads through MiXCR, one entry per CDR3 protein. Among 140,000 or so distinct CDR3 sequences listed, 5.5% to 7% were seen once. The data were obtained in a study of T-cell memory formation after mild COVID-19. General observations from the study: For contracting clones, CD4+ ones sat mainly in CM and EM, CD8+ in EMRA. Several responding clones turned up in pre-infection memory, indicating that cross-reactive memory may have taken part. While clones contracting from day 15 to 85 were balanced between CD4 and CD8, later expanders leaned CD4+.

The ends were cut back, 3 bases at V and 6 bases at J, with 21 bases in the middle. This CDR3 has 17 amino acids. The germline V gene has CDR1 SGHVS and CDR2 FQNEAQ. The sequencing sample was made of PBMCs or a T cell subset sorted from them (not recorded which). This rearrangement joins TRBV7-8 to TRBJ1-3; D is perhaps TRBD1 (5 bases). This TCR derives from an adult woman who had mild COVID-19 (a few samples of this study predate the infection). Cell type and time point are not known. CDR3 residues: CASSLTPRAGLANTIYF. The CDR3 nucleotides read TGTGCCAGCAGCTTGACCCCGAGGGCAGGGTTGGCAAACACCATATATTTT.